This T cell receptor (beta chain) appears in the sequencing data of a study of liver allograft versus peripheral blood T cells. Overall study context: The study compared liver allograft T cell receptor repertoires against peripheral blood repertoires of liver transplant recipients.

V was shortened by 7 bases and J by 8 bases, with 20 bases between the two germline ends. CDR3 length: 14 amino acids. Germline values: CDR1 MNHEY, CDR2 SVGEGT. By its share, this clonotype is medium-sized (0.01 to 0.1%). MiXCR was run by TCRdb on the reads, yielding one entry per CDR3 protein. This table holds about 6,500 distinct CDR3 sequences, roughly 18% found once. The rearrangement uses TRBV6-2 or TRBV6-3 and TRBJ1-2, with a possible D match to TRBD1 (6 bases). The clonotype comes from a human patient who had a liver transplant. Some T cells may have originated in the graft donor. DNA of the CDR3: TGTGCCAGCACAAAGGCCTGGACAGAGCGAGGCTACACCTTC. Translated: CASTKAWTERGYTF.